This TCR beta chain was recorded in a study of PD-1 blockade in classical Hodgkin lymphoma. Repertoires were generated with immunoSEQ multiplex PCR, while TCRdb's copy carries only in-frame clones and drops some. The repertoire holds 120,000 to 150,000 clones, with around four fifths as singletons. Germline CDR1 LNHDA, CDR2 SQIVND (reference sequence). The V and J ends lost 3 bases and 5 bases, in that order; junction bases with no gene match: 9. CDR3 size: 16 residues. Every patient experienced relapse after autologous stem cell transplantation, and brentuximab vedotin exposure varied. The TCR originated in a human donor with classical Hodgkin lymphoma. The V and J genes are TRBV19 and TRBJ2-5; 10 bases line up with TRBD1. This specimen was peripheral blood mononuclear cells (PBMCs), taken before the second cycle of nivolumab. CDR3 coding DNA: TGTGCCAGTAGTATGTCGGCGGGACAGGGGTACGAGACCCAGTACTTC. Translation gives CASSMSAGQGYETQYF.